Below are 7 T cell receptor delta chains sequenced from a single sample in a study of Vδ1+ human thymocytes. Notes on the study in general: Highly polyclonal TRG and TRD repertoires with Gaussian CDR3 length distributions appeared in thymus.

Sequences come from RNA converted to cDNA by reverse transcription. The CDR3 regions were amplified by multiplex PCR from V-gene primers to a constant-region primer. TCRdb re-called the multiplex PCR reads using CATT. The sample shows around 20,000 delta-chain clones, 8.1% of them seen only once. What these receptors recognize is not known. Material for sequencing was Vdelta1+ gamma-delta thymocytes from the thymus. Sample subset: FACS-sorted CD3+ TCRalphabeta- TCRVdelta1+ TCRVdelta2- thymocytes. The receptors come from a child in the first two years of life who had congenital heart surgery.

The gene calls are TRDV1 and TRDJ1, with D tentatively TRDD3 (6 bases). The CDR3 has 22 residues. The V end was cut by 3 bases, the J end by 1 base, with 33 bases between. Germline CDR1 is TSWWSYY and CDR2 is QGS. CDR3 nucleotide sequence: TGTGCTCTTGGGGACCGGCTTCCATCTATTACTGGGAGCCCGGTATTCACCGATAAACTCATCTTT. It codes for CALGDRLPSITGSPVFTDKLIF.

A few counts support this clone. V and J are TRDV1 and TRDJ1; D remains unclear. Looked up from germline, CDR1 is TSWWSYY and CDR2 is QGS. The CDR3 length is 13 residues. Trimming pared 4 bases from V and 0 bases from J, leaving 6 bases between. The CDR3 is CALGGPYTDKLIF. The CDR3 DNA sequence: TGTGCTCTTGGGGGACCGTACACCGATAAACTCATCTTT.

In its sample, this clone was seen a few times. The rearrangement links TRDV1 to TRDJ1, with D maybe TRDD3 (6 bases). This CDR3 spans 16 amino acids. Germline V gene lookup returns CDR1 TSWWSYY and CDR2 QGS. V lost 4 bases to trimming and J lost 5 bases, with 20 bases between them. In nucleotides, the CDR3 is TGTGCTCTTGGGGTCCTAAAGAAACTGGGTAGGGATAAACTCATCTTT. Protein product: CALGVLKKLGRDKLIF.

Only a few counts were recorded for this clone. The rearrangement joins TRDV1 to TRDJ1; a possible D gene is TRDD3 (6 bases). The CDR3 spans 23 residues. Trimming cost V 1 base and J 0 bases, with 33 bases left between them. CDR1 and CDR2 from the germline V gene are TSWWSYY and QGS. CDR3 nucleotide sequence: TGTGCTCTTGGGGAACGGGAGCGGACGGAATTCCGTACGTTTGGGGGGTACACCGATAAACTCATCTTT. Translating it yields CALGERERTEFRTFGGYTDKLIF.

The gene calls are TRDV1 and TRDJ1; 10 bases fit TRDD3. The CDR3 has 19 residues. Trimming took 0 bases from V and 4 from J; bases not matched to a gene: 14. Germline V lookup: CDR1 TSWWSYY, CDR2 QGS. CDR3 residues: CALGELGGTGGFGGDKLIF. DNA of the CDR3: TGTGCTCTTGGGGAACTAGGCGGTACTGGGGGATTTGGGGGCGATAAACTCATCTTT.

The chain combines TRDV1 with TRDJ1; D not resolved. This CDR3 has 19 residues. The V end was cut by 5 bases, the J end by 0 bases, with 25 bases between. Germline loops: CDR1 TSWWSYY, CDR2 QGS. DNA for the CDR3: TGTGCTCTTGGGAACCGATCCTCCAGAATTAATTCGTACACCGATAAACTCATCTTT. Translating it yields CALGNRSSRINSYTDKLIF.

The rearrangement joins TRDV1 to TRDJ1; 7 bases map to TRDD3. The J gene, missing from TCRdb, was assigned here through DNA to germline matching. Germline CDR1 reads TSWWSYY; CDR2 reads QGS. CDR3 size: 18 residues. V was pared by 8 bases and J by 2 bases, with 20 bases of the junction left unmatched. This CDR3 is CALSQYWGLRESTDKLIF. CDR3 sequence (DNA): TGTGCTCTTTCTCAGTACTGGGGACTTAGAGAGAGTACCGATAAACTCATCTTT.